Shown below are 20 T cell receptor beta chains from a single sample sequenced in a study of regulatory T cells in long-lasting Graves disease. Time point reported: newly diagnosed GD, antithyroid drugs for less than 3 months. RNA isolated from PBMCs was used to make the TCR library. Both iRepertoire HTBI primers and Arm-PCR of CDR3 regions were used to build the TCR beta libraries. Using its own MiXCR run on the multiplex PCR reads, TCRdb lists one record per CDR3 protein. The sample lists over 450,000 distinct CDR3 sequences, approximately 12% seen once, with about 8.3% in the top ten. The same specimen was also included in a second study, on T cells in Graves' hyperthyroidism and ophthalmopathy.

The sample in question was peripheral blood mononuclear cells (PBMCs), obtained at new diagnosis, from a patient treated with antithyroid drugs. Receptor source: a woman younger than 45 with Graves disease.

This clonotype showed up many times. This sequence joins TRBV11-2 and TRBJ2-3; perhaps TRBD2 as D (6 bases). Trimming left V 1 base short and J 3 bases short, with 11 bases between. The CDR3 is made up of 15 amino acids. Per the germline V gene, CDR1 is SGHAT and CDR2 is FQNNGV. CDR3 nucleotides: TGTGCCAGCAGCTTAGCCCCGGGAGCGACAGATACGCAGTATTTT. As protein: CASSLAPGATDTQYF.

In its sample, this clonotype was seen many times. CDR3 bases: TGTGCCAGCAGCCTCTCACGCTCGGGACTAGCGGTTTACGAGCAGTACTTC. It translates to CASSLSRSGLAVYEQYF. V gene TRBV7-2 combines with J gene TRBJ2-7; 11 bases are a match to TRBD2. With 5 bases clipped from V and 4 bases from J, the junction kept 13 bases outside the gene matches. The CDR3 runs 17 residues. Germline CDR1 is SGHTA and CDR2 is FQGNSA.

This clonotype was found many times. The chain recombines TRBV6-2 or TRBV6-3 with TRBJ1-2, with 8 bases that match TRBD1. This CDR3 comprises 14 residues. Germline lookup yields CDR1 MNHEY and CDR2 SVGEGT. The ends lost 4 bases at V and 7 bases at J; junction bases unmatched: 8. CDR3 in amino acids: CASSLFQGATGYTF. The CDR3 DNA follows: TGTGCCAGCAGTTTATTCCAGGGGGCGACTGGCTACACCTTC.

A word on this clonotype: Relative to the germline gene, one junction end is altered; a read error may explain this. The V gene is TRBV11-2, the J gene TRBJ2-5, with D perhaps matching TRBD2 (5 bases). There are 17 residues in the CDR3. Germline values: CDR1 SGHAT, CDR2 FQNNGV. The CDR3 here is CAGSLSLVGGWQETQYF. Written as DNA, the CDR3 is TGTGCCGGCAGCTTATCGTTAGTGGGCGGGTGGCAAGAGACCCAGTACTTC.

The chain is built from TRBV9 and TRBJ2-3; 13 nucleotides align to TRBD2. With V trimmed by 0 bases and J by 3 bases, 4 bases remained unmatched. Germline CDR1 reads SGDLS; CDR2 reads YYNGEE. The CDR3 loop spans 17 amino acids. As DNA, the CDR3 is TGTGCCAGCAGCGTAGCGGGACTAGCGGGGTTTACAGATACGCAGTATTTT. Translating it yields CASSVAGLAGFTDTQYF. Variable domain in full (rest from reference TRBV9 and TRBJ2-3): DSGVTQTPKHLITATGQRVTLRCSPRSGDLSVYWYQQSLDQGLQFLIQYYNGEERAKGNILERFSAQQFPDLHSELNLSSLELGDSALYFCASSVAGLAGFTDTQYFGPGTRLTVL.

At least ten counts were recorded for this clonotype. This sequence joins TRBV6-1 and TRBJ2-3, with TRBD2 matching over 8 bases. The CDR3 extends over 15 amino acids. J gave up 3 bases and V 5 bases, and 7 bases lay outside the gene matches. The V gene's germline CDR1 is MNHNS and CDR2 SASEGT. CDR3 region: CASSRSGSITDTQYF. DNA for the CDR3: TGTGCCAGCAGTCGCAGCGGGAGTATTACAGATACGCAGTATTTT.

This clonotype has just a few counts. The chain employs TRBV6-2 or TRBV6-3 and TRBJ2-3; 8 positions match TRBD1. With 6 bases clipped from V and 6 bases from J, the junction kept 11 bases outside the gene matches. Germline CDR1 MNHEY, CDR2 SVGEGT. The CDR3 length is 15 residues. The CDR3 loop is CASRKLDRVKDTQYF. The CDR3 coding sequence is TGTGCCAGCAGAAAACTGGACAGGGTAAAGGATACGCAGTATTTT.

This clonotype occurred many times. The CDR3 spells CASSFLPGGSSYEQYF. CDR3 coding DNA: TGTGCCAGCAGCTTTTTACCGGGAGGGAGCTCCTACGAGCAGTACTTC. The chain joins TRBV13 to TRBJ2-7; 8 bases are shared with TRBD2. Losses at the gene ends were 3 bases for V and 0 bases for J; bases not matched to a gene: 7. Germline CDR1 reads PRHDT; CDR2 reads FYEKMQ (reference sequence). This CDR3 is 16 amino acids long.

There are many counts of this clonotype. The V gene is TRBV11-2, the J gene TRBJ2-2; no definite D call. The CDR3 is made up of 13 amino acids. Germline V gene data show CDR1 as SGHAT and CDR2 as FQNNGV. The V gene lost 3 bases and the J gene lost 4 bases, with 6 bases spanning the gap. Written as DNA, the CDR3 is TGTGCCAGCAGCTTCGTCCTCACCGGGGAGCTGTTTTTT. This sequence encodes CASSFVLTGELFF.

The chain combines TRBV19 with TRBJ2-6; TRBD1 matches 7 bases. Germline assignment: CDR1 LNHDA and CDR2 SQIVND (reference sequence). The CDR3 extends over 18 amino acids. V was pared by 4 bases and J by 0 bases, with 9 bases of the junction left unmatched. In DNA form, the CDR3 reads TGTGCCAGTAGTAACCCGGGACAGATCTTCTCTGGGGCCAACGTCCTGACTTTC. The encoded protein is CASSNPGQIFSGANVLTF.

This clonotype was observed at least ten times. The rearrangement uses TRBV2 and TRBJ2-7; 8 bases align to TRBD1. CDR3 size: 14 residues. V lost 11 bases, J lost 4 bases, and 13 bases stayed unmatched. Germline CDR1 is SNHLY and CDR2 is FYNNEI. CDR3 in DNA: TGTGCCTCACAGGGGGTCACAAGCAATTACGAGCAGTACTTC. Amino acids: CASQGVTSNYEQYF. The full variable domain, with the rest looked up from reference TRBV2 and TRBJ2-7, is EPEVTQTPSHQVTQMGQEVILRCVPISNHLYFYWYRQILGQKVEFLVSFYNNEISEKSEIFDDQFSVERPDGSNFTLKIRSTKLEDSAMYFCASQGVTSNYEQYFGPGTRLTVT.

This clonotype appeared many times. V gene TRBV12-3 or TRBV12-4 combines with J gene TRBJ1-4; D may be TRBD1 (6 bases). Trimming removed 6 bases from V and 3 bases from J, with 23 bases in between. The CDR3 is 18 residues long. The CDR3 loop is CASRHRESPDRANEKLFF. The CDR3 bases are TGTGCCAGCAGGCACAGGGAGAGTCCAGATCGAGCTAATGAAAAACTGTTTTTT.

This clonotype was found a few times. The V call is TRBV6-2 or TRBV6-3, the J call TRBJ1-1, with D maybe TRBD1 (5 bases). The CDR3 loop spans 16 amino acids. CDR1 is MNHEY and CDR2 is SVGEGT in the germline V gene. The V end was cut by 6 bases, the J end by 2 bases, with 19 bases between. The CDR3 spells CASRGSVGQGNTEAFF. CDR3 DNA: TGTGCCAGCAGAGGCTCGGTGGGGCAGGGAAACACTGAAGCTTTCTTT.

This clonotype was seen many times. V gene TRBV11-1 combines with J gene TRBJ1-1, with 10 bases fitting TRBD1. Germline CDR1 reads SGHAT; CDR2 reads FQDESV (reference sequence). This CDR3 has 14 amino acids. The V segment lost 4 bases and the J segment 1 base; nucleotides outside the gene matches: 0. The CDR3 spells CASSWTGGNTEAFF. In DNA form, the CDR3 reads TGTGCCAGCAGCTGGACAGGGGGGAACACTGAAGCTTTCTTT.

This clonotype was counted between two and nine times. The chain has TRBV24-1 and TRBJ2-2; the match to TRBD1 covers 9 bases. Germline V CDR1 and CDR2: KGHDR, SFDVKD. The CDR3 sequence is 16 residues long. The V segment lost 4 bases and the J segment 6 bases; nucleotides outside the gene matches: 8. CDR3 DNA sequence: TGTGCCACCAGTGACCCCGGGACAGGGAGCTCCGGGGAGCTGTTTTTT. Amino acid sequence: CATSDPGTGSSGELFF.

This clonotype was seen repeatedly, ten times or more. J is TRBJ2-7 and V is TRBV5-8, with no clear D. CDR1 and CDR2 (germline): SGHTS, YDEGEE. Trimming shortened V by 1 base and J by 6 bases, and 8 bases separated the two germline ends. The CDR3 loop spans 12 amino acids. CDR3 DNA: TGTGCCAGCAGCTTGCGAACGCTCGAGCAGTACTTC. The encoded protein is CASSLRTLEQYF.

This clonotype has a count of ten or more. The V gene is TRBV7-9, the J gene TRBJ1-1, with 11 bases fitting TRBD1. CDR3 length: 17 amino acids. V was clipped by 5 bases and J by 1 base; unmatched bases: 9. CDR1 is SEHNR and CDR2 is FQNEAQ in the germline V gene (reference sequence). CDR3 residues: CASSQDRGRETNTEAFF. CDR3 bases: TGTGCCAGCAGCCAGGACAGGGGGCGAGAGACGAACACTGAAGCTTTCTTT.

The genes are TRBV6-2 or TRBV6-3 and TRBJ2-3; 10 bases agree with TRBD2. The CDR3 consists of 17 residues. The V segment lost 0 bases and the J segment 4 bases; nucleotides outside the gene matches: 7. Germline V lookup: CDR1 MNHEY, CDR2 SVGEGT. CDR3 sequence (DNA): TGTGCCAGCAGTTACTCGATCCCTAGCGGGAGATCAGATACGCAGTATTTT. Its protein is CASSYSIPSGRSDTQYF.

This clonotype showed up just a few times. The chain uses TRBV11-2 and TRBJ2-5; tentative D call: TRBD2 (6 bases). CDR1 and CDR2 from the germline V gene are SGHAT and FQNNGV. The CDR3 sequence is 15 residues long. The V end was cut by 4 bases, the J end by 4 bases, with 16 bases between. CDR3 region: CASSSVARRGETQYF. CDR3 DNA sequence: TGTGCCAGCAGCTCCGTAGCCCGGCGGGGAGAGACCCAGTACTTC.

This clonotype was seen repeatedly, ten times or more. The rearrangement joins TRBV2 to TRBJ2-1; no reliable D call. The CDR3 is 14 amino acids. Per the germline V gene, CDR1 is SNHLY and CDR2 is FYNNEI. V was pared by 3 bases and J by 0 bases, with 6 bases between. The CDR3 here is CASSDSLSYNEQFF. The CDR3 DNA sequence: TGTGCCAGCAGTGACTCCCTCTCCTACAATGAGCAGTTCTTC. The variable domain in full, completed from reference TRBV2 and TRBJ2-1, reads EPEVTQTPSHQVTQMGQEVILRCVPISNHLYFYWYRQILGQKVEFLVSFYNNEISEKSEIFDDQFSVERPDGSNFTLKIRSTKLEDSAMYFCASSDSLSYNEQFFGPGTRLTVL.